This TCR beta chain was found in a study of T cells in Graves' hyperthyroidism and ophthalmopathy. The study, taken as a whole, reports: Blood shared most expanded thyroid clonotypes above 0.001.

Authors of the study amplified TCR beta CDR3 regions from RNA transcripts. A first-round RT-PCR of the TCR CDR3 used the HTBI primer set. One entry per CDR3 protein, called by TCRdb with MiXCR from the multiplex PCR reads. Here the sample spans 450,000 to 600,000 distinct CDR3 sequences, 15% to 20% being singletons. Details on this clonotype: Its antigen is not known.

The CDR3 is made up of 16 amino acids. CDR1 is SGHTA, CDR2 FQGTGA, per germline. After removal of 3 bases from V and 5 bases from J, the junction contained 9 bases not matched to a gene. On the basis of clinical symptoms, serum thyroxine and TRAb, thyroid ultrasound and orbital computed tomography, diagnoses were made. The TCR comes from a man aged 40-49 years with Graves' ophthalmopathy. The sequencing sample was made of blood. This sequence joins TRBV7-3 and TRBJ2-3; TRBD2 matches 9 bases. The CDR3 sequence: CASSLNPSGKVDTQYF. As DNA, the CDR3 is TGTGCCAGCAGCTTGAACCCTAGCGGGAAGGTAGATACGCAGTATTTT.